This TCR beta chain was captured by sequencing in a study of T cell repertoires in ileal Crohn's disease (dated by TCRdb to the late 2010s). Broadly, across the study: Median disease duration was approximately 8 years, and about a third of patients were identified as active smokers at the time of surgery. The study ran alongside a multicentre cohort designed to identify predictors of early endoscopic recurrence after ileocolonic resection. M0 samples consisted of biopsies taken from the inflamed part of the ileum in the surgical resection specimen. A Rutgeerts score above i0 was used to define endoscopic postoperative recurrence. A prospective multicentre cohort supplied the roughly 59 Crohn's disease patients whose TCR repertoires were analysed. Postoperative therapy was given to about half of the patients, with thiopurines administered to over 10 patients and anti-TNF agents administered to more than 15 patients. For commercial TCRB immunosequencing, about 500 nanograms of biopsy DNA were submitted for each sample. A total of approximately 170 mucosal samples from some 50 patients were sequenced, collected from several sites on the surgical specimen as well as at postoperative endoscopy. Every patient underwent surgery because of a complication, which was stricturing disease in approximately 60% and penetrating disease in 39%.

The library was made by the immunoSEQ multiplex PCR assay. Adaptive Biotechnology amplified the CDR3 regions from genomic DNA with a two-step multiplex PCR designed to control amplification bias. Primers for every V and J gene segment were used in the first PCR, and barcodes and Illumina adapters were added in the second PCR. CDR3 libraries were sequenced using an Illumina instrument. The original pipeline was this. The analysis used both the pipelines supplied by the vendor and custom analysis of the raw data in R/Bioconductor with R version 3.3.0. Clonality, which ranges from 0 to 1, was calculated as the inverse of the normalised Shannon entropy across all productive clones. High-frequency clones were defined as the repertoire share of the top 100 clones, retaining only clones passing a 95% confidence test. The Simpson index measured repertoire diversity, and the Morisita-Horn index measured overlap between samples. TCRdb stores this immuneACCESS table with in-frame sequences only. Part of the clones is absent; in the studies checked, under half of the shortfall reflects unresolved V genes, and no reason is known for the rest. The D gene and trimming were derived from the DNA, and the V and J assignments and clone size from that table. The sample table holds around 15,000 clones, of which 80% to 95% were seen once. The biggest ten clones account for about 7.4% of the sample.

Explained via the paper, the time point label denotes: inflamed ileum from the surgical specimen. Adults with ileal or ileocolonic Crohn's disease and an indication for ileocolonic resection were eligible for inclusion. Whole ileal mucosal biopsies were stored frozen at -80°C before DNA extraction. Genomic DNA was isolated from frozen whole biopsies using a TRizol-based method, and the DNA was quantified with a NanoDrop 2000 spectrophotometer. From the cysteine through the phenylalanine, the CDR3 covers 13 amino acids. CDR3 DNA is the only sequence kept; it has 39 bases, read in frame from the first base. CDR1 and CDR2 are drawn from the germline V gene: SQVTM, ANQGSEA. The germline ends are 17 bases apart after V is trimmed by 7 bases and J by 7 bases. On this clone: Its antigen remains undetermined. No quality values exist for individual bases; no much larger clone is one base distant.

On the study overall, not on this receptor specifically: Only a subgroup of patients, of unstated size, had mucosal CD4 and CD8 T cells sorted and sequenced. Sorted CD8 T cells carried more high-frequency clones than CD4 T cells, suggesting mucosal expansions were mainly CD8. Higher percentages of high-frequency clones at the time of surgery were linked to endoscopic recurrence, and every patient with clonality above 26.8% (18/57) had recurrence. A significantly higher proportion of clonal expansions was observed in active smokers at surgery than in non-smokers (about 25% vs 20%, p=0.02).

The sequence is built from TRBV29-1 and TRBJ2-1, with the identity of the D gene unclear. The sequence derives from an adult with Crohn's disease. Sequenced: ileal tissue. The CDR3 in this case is CSGHANIGNEQFF. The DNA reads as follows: TGCAGCGGACACGCAAATATAGGGAATGAGCAGTTCTTC.